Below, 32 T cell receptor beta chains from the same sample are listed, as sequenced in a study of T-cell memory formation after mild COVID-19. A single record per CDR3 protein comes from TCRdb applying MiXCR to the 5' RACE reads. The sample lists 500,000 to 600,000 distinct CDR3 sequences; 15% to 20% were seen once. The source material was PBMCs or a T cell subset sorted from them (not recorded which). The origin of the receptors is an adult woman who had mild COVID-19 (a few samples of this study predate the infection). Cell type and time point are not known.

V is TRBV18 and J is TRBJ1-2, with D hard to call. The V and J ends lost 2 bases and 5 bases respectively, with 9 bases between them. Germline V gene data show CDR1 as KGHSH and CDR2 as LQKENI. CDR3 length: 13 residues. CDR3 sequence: CASSPEAAYGYTF. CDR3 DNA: TGTGCCAGCTCACCAGAGGCAGCTTATGGCTACACCTTC. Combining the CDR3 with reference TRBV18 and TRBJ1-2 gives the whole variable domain NAGVMQNPRHLVRRRGQEARLRCSPMKGHSHVYWYRQLPEEGLKFMVYLQKENIIDESGMPKERFSAEFPKEGPSILRIQQVVRGDSAAYFCASSPEAAYGYTFGSGTRLTVV.

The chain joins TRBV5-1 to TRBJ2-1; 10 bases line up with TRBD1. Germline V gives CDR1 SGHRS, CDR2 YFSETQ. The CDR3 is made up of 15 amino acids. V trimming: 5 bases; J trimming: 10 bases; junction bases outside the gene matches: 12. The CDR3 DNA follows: TGCGCCAGCAGACAGGGACAGGGGACCGGATACGAGCAGTTCTTC. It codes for CASRQGQGTGYEQFF.

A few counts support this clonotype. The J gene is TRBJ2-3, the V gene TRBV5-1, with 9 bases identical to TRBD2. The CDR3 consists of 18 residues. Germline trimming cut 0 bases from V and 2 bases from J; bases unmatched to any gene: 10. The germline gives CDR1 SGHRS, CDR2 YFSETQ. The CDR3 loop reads CASSLEGGAGGHTDTQYF. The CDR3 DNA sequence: TGCGCCAGCAGCTTGGAGGGCGGCGCGGGGGGGCACACAGATACGCAGTATTTT.

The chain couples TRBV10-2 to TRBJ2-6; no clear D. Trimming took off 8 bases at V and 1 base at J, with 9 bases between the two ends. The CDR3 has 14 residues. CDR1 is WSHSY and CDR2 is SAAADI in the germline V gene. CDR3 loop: CASLGSSGANVLTF. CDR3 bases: TGCGCCAGCCTGGGATCTTCTGGGGCCAACGTCCTGACTTTC.

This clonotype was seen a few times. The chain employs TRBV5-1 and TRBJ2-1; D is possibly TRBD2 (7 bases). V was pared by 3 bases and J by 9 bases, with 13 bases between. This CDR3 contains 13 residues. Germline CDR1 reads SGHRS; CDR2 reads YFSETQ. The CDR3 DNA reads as TGCGCCAGCAGCTACGGGGGGCCGGGTGAGCAGTTCTTC. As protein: CASSYGGPGEQFF.

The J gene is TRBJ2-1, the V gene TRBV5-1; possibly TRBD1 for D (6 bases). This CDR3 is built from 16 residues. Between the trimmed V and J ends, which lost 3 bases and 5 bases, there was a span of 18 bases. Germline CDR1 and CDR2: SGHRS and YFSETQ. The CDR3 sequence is CASSSGTGYRNNEQFF. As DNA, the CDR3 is TGCGCCAGCAGCTCGGGAACAGGGTACCGTAACAATGAGCAGTTCTTC.

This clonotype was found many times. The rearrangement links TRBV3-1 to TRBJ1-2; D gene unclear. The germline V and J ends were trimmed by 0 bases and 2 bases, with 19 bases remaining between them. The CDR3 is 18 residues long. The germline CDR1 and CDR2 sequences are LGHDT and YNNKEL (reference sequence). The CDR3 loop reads CASSQEGGIGLMNYGYTF. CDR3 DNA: TGTGCCAGCAGCCAAGAAGGTGGGATCGGACTCATGAACTATGGCTACACCTTC.

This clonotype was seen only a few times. The CDR3 DNA follows: TGTGCCACCCGGGCTGGGGTACAAGAGACCCAGTACTTC. Its protein product is CATRAGVQETQYF. The rearrangement uses TRBV10-3 and TRBJ2-5; D unclear. Deletions cut 10 bases from V and 2 bases from J, with 14 bases between. Germline assignment: CDR1 ENHRY and CDR2 SYGVKD. The CDR3 is 13 amino acids.

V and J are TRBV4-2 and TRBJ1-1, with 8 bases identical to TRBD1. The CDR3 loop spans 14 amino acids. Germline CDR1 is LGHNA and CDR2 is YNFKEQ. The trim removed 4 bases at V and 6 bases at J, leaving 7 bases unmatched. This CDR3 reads CASSLLEQGAEAFF. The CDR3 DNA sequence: TGTGCCAGCAGCCTATTAGAACAGGGGGCTGAAGCTTTCTTT.

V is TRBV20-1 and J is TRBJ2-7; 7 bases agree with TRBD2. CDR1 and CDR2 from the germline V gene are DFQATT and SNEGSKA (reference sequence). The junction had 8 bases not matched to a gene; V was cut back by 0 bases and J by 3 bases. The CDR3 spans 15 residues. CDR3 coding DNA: TGCAGTGCTAGAGATAGGCTTCGGGAGGTCTACGAGCAGTACTTC. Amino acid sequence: CSARDRLREVYEQYF.

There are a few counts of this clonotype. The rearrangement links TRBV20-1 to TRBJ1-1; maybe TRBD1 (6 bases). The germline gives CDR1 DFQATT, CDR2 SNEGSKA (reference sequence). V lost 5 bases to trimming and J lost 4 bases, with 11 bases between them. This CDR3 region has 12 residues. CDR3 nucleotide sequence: TGCAGTGCTGGTAAGGGGGTCACTGAAGCTTTCTTT. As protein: CSAGKGVTEAFF.

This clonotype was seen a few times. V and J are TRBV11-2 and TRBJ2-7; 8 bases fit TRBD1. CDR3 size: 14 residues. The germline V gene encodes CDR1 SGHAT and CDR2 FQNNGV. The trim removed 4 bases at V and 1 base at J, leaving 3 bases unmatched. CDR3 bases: TGTGCCAGCAGCTGGAACAGGGGGTCCTACGAGCAGTACTTC. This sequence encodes CASSWNRGSYEQYF.

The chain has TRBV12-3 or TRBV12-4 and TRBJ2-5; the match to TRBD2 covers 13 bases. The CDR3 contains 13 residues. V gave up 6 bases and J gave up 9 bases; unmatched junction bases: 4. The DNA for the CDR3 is TGTGCCAGCAGGGCCGGGACTAGCGGGGCCCAGTACTTC. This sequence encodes CASRAGTSGAQYF.

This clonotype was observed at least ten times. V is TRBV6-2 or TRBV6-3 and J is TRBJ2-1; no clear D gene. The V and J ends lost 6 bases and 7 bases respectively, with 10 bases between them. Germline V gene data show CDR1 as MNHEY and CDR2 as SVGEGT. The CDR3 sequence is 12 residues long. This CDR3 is CASSPTRNEQFF. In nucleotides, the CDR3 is TGTGCCAGCAGCCCGACTCGGAATGAGCAGTTCTTC.

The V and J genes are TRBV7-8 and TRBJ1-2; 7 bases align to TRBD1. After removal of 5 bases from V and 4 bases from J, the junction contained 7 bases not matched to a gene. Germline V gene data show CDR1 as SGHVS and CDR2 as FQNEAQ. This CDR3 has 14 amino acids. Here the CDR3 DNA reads TGTGCCAGCAGCCCAGGGGACAGCCTCTATGGCTACACCTTC. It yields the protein CASSPGDSLYGYTF.

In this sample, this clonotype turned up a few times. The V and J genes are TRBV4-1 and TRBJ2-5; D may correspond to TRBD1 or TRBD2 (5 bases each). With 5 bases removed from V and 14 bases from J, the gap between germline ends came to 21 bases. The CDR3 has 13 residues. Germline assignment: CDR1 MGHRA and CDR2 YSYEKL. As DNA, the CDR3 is TGCGCCAGCAGCGGGCGCCGATCCCGGGACGTCTACTTC. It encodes CASSGRRSRDVYF.

The CDR3 spells CAISGTGDSQTYGYTF. The CDR3 nucleotides read TGTGCCATCAGTGGAACTGGGGACAGCCAAACCTATGGCTACACCTTC. The chain links TRBV10-3 to TRBJ1-2; 7 bases align to TRBD1. The germline gives CDR1 ENHRY, CDR2 SYGVKD. The CDR3 is 16 residues long. V dropped 4 bases and J dropped 4; count of bases not matched to a gene: 12.

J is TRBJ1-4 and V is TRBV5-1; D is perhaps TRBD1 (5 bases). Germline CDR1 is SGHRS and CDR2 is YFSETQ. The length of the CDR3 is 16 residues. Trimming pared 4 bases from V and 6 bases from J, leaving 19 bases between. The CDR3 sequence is CASSPGLGSVDEKLFF. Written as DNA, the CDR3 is TGCGCCAGCAGCCCAGGGCTGGGTAGCGTGGATGAAAAACTGTTTTTT.

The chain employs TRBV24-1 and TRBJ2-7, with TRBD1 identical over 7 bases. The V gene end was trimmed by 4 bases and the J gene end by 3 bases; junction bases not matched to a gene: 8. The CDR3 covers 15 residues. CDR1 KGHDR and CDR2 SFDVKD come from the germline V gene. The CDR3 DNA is TGTGCCACCAGTGAAGGGGGCTCCACTTTCTACGAGCAGTACTTC. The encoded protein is CATSEGGSTFYEQYF.

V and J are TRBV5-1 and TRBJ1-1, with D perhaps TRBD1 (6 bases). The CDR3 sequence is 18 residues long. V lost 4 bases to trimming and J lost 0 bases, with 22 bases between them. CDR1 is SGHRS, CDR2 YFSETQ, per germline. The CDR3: CASSHGLQGGGLNTEAFF. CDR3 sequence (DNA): TGCGCCAGCAGCCATGGACTACAGGGCGGGGGCCTGAACACTGAAGCTTTCTTT.

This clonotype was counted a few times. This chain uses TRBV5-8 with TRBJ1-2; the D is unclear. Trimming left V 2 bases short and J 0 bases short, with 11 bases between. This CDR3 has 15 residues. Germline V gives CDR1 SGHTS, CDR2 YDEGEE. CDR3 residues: CASSFGQRANYGYTF. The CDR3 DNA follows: TGTGCCAGCAGCTTCGGGCAGAGAGCTAACTATGGCTACACCTTC.

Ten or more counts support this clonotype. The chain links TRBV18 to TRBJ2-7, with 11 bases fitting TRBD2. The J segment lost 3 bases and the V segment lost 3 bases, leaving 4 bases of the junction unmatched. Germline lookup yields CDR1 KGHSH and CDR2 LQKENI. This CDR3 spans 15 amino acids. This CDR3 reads CASSPGLAVLYEQYF. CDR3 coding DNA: TGTGCCAGCTCACCGGGACTAGCGGTGCTCTACGAGCAGTACTTC. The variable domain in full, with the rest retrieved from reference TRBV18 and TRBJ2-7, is NAGVMQNPRHLVRRRGQEARLRCSPMKGHSHVYWYRQLPEEGLKFMVYLQKENIIDESGMPKERFSAEFPKEGPSILRIQQVVRGDSAAYFCASSPGLAVLYEQYFGPGTRLTVT.

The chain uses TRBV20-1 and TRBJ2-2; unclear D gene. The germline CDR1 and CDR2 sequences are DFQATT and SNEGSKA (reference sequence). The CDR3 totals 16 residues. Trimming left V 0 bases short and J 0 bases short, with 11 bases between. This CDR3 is CSARDPILANTGELFF. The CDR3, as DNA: TGCAGTGCTAGAGATCCAATTCTGGCGAACACCGGGGAGCTGTTTTTT.

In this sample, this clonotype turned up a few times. The CDR3 here is CASSLAHGVREAFF. The CDR3 DNA is TGTGCCAGCAGCTTAGCGCACGGGGTGAGAGAAGCTTTCTTT. The chain joins TRBV7-9 to TRBJ1-1; D unclear. Trimming pared 0 bases from V and 8 bases from J, leaving 13 bases between. CDR3 size: 14 residues. Per the germline V gene, CDR1 is SEHNR and CDR2 is FQNEAQ (reference sequence).

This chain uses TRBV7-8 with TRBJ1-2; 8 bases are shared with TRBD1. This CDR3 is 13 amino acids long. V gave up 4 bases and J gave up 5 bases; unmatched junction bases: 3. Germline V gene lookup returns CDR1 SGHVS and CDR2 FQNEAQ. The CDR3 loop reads CASSSDRAYGYTF. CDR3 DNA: TGTGCCAGCAGCTCGGACAGGGCTTATGGCTACACCTTC.

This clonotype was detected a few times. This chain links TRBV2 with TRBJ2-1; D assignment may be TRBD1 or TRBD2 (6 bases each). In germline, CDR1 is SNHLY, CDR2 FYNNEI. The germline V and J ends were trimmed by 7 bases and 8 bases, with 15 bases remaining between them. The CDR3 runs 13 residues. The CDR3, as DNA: TGTGCCAGCATCGAAGGGGGGATGGATGAGCAGTTCTTC. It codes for CASIEGGMDEQFF.

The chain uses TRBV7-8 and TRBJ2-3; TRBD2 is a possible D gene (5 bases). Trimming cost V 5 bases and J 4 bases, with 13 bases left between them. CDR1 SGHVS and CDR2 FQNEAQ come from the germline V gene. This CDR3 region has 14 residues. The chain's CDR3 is CASSGSVVPDTQYF. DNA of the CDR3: TGTGCCAGCAGCGGTAGCGTTGTGCCAGATACGCAGTATTTT.

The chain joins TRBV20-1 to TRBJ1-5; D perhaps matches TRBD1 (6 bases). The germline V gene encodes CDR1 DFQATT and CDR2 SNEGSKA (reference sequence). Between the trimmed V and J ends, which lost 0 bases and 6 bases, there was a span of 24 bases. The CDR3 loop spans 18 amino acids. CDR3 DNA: TGCAGTGCTAGAGATCCTGCTTCCGTTTGGGGGGGCGGTCAGCCCCAGCATTTT. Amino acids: CSARDPASVWGGGQPQHF.

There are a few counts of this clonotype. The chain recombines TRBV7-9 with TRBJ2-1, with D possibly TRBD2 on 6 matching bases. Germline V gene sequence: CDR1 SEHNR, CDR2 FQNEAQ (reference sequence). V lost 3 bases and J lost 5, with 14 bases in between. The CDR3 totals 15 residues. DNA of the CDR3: TGTGCCAGCAGCTTCCTGGGTAGCGGAGACAATGAGCAGTTCTTC. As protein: CASSFLGSGDNEQFF.

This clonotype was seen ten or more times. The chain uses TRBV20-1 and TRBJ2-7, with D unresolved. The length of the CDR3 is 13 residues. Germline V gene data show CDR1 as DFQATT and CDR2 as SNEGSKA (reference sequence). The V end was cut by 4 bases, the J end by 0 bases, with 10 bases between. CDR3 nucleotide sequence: TGCAGTGCTACCCCCACGGTCTCCTACGAGCAGTACTTC. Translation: CSATPTVSYEQYF.

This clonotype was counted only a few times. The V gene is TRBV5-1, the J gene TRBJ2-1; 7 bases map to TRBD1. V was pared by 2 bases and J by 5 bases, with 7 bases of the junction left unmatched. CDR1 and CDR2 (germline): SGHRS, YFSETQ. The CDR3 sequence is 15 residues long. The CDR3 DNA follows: TGCGCCAGCAGCTTACGGGACAGCAACAACAATGAGCAGTTCTTC. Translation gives CASSLRDSNNNEQFF.

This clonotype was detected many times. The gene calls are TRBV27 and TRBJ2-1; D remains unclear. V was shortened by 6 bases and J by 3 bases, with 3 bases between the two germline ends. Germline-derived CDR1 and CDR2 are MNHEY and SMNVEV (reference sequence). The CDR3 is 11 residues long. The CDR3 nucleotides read TGTGCCAGCAGGGACTACAATGAGCAGTTCTTC. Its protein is CASRDYNEQFF.